The rows below give T cell receptor beta chains drawn from one sample of a study of T cells in Graves' hyperthyroidism and ophthalmopathy. TCRdb recomputed calls from the multiplex PCR reads with MiXCR, one row per CDR3 protein. The data contain hundreds of thousands of distinct CDR3 sequences, 22% of them seen just once; the ten biggest clones take up around two thirds. The sequencing input was blood. Every receptor here comes from a man aged 25-40 years with Graves' ophthalmopathy. The CDR3 runs from the conserved cysteine through the conserved F or W. Fields, in order: CDR3 length, D gene, J gene, V gene, clone size, CDR3 DNA, CDR3 protein. D genes are given only for firm matches. Size is stated for part of the rows, as once, few or many counts, or as a class when the clone is expanded.

len: 15; d_gene: TRBD2; j_gene: TRBJ2-1; v_gene: TRBV5-1; abundance: few; CDR3nt: TGCGCCAGCAGCTTGCAATTACAAGCGGGAGTTGAGCAGTTCTTC; CDR3aa: CASSLQLQAGVEQFF
len: 15; d_gene: TRBD1; j_gene: TRBJ2-1; v_gene: TRBV2; abundance: .; CDR3nt: TGTGCCAGCAGTGTTTGGGACAGCTCCTACAATGAGCAGTTCTTC; CDR3aa: CASSVWDSSYNEQFF
len: 15; d_gene: .; j_gene: TRBJ2-7; v_gene: TRBV2; abundance: many; CDR3nt: TGTGCCAGCAGACTAAGACAGGGAGGTACCTACGAGCAGTACTTC; CDR3aa: CASRLRQGGTYEQYF
len: 16; d_gene: .; j_gene: TRBJ2-4; v_gene: TRBV6-9; abundance: .; CDR3nt: TGTGCCAGCAGTTACCTGGCTCCTCTAGCCAAAAACATTCAGTACTTC; CDR3aa: CASSYLAPLAKNIQYF
len: 16; d_gene: .; j_gene: TRBJ1-2; v_gene: TRBV29-1; abundance: few; CDR3nt: TGCAGCGTTGAAGATGGCGTAGCAACCACTAACTATGGCTACACCTTC; CDR3aa: CSVEDGVATTNYGYTF
len: 15; d_gene: .; j_gene: TRBJ2-7; v_gene: TRBV9; abundance: .; CDR3nt: TGTGCCAGCAGCCAGGGTCGGTCACGATCCTACGAGCAGTACTTC; CDR3aa: CASSQGRSRSYEQYF
len: 16; d_gene: TRBD1; j_gene: TRBJ1-5; v_gene: TRBV5-5; abundance: .; CDR3nt: TGTGCCAGCAGCTTGTTGTACAGGGGGAGCAATCAGCCCCAGCATTTT; CDR3aa: CASSLLYRGSNQPQHF
len: 15; d_gene: .; j_gene: TRBJ2-5; v_gene: TRBV11-3; abundance: many; CDR3nt: TGTGCCAGCAGCTTAGCGGTCACGGGTGGGGAGACCCAGTACTTC; CDR3aa: CASSLAVTGGETQYF
len: 16; d_gene: .; j_gene: TRBJ2-7; v_gene: TRBV7-2; abundance: .; CDR3nt: TGTGTCAGCAGCTTAACCCCAACCAAGAGCTCCTACGAGCAGTACTTC; CDR3aa: CVSSLTPTKSSYEQYF
len: 17; d_gene: TRBD2; j_gene: TRBJ2-1; v_gene: TRBV28; abundance: many; CDR3nt: TGTGCCAGCAGTTTAGGGACTAGCGGGTACCGGGACAATGAGCAGTTCTTC; CDR3aa: CASSLGTSGYRDNEQFF
len: 14; d_gene: .; j_gene: TRBJ2-4; v_gene: TRBV20-1; abundance: .; CDR3nt: TGCAGCTCAGGTTTCAGGGGAGCCAAAAACATTCAGTACTTC; CDR3aa: CSSGFRGAKNIQYF
len: 13; d_gene: TRBD1; j_gene: TRBJ1-1; v_gene: TRBV6-1; abundance: many; CDR3nt: TGTGCCAGCAGTTCCCACAGGGGCACTGAAGCTTTCTTT; CDR3aa: CASSSHRGTEAFF
len: 13; d_gene: .; j_gene: TRBJ1-1; v_gene: TRBV27; abundance: many; CDR3nt: TGTGCCACTCCGGGACACACTAACACTGAAGCTTTCTTT; CDR3aa: CATPGHTNTEAFF
len: 15; d_gene: TRBD1; j_gene: TRBJ2-3; v_gene: TRBV5-1; abundance: once; CDR3nt: TGCGCCAGCAGCGTTGGACAGGGGGCTGAAGATACGCAGTATTTT; CDR3aa: CASSVGQGAEDTQYF
len: 16; d_gene: .; j_gene: TRBJ1-1; v_gene: TRBV20-1; abundance: .; CDR3nt: TGCAGTGCTAGAGAACAGGGTAGGGGGGCGAACACTGAAGCTTTCTTT; CDR3aa: CSAREQGRGANTEAFF